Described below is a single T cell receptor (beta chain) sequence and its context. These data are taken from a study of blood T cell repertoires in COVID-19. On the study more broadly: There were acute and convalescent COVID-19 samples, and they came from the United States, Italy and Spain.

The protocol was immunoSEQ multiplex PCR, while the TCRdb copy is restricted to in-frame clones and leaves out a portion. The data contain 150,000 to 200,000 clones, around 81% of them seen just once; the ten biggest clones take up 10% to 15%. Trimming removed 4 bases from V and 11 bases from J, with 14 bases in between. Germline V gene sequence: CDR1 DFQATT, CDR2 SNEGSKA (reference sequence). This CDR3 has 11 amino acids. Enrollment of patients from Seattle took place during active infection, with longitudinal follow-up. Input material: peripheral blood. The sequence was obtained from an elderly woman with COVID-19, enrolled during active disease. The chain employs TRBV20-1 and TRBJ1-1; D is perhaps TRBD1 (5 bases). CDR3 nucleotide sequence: TGCAGTGCTATAGCGGGGTCAGGGGCTTTCTTT. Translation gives CSAIAGSGAFF.